This TCR beta chain was profiled in a study of T cell responses to AZD1222 COVID-19 vaccine. Regarding the study as a whole: Without day 14 samples, only post-peak T cell repertoires were studied.

Turning to this clone: Its matching antigen is unknown.

Some clones are missing from TCRdb's copy, which holds only in-frame ones; the method was immunoSEQ multiplex PCR. In the table there are about 160,000 clones, 90% to 95% of which are singletons. The germline V and J ends were trimmed by 0 bases and 6 bases, with 9 bases remaining between them. The CDR3 runs to 14 residues. In germline, CDR1 is MGHRA, CDR2 YSYEKL. V and J are TRBV4-1 and TRBJ1-5; no firm D call. The sequence derives from an adult who received the AZD1222 COVID-19 vaccine. The sequenced sample was peripheral blood, obtained 28 days after the second AZD1222 dose. The DNA for the CDR3 is TGCGCCAGCAGCCAAGATCAGAGGGTTCAGCCCCAGCATTTT. Amino acid sequence: CASSQDQRVQPQHF.